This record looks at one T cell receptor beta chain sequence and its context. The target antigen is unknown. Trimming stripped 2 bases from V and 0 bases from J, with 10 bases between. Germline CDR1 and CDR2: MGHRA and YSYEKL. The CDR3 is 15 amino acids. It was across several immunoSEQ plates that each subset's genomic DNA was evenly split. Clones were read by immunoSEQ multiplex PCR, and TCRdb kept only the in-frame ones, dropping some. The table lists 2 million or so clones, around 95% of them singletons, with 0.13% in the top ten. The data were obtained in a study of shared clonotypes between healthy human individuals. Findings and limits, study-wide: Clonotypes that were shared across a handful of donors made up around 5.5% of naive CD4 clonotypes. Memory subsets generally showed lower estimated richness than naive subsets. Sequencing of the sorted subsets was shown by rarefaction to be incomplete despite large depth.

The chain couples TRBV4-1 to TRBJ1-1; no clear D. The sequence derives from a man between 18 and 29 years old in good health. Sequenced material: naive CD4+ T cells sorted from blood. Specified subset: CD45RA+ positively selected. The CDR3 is CASSQQDGMNTEAFF. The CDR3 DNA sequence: TGCGCCAGCAGCCAACAGGACGGTATGAACACTGAAGCTTTCTTT.